Given below is one T cell receptor beta chain in context. The target antigen is unknown. V was pared by 5 bases and J by 5 bases, with 8 bases of the junction left unmatched. This CDR3 has 14 amino acids. Germline CDR1 reads SEHNR; CDR2 reads FQNEAQ (reference sequence). Sequencing was performed with immunoSEQ multiplex PCR; in TCRdb, only in-frame clones are kept and a portion is missing. The sample comprises 100,000 or so clones, 88% of which are singletons, and 14% rests with the top ten. These data belong to a study of identifying expanded T cells in peripheral blood. Study conclusions and caveats: Across healthy donors, higher total template counts meant significantly greater roughly two-week count variance. Differentially abundant clones: around 1.2 between replicates, about 15 at roughly 2 weeks, 19 to 20 at four.

Healthy donors had no documented immune events, such as infections, while sampled. The sample consisted of blood. V usage is TRBV7-9 and J usage is TRBJ1-1; TRBD1 agrees at 7 bases. The TCR comes from a person aged 18-69 years in good health. CDR3 amino acids: CASSHRGERTEAFF. CDR3 coding DNA: TGTGCCAGCAGCCACAGGGGCGAGAGGACTGAAGCTTTCTTT.